The present T cell receptor beta chain was sequenced within a study of shared clonotypes between healthy human individuals. Study-level information: Per donor, three plates held CD4 naive cells, three held CD4 memory, two held CD8 naive and one held CD8 memory.

Measured with immunoSEQ multiplex PCR; TCRdb has only the in-frame clones, and not every one. The sample gives around 2.1 million clones, around 95% of which show up once; roughly 0.13% is in the top ten. The CDR3 totals 17 residues. V gave up 4 bases and J gave up 2 bases; unmatched junction bases: 12. Germline loops: CDR1 GTSNPN, CDR2 SVGIG (reference sequence). To note about this clone: Antigen: not known.

The study's findings and limits: Clonotype sharing across several donors was observed for 5% to 6.5% of naive CD4 clonotypes. The study's rarefaction showed incomplete sorted-subset sequencing despite large depth.

The sample taken for sequencing was naive CD4+ T cells sorted from blood. As to subset: CD45RA+ positively selected. The rearrangement uses TRBV30 and TRBJ2-3; 10 nucleotides line up with TRBD2. The receptor comes from a man aged 18-30 years in good health. The chain's CDR3 is CAWNHVRTSGSTDTQYF. The CDR3 DNA sequence: TGTGCCTGGAACCACGTAAGGACTAGCGGTTCCACAGATACGCAGTATTTT.